These T cell receptor beta chains were read from a single sample in a study of control samples from healthy donors and cancer patients. The assay was immunoSEQ multiplex PCR, and TCRdb's table has in-frame clones only and misses some. The sample holds more than 25,000 clones; around 91% are singletons and the top ten take approximately 12%. The sequenced material came from PBMCs. The receptors derive from a man in his fifties with lung cancer. CDR3s include the opening cysteine and the closing phenylalanine or tryptophan. The D gene is left open where the match is weak. Part of the rows lack a size; the others show once, few, many or a class for expanded clones.

>-|TRBJ1-4|-|TRBV9
TGTGCCAGCAGCGTAGGGGGCTGGAATGAAAAACTGTTTTTT
CASSVGGWNEKLFF
>-|TRBJ1-5|few|TRBV2
TGTGCCAGCAGTGGTTATAGCAATCAGCCCCAGCATTTT
CASSGYSNQPQHF
>TRBD1|TRBJ2-5|once|TRBV4-1
TGCGCCAGCAGCCAAGGACAGGGGGCGGATCAAGAGACCCAGTACTTC
CASSQGQGADQETQYF
>TRBD1|TRBJ1-1|-|TRBV7-8
TGTGCCAGCAGCCATACCCCGGGGACAGGGGCTACCCGGACTGAAGCTTTCTTT
CASSHTPGTGATRTEAFF
>-|TRBJ2-2|-|TRBV21-1
TGTGCCAGCAGCATTCCGGGCAGGAGAGGGGAAGCGACGGGCGTCGCGAACACCGGGGAGCTGTTTTTT
CASSIPGRRGEATGVANTGELFF
>-|TRBJ1-1|-|TRBV5-8
TGTGCCAGCAGCTTGGATCGGAACACTGAAGCTTTCTTT
CASSLDRNTEAFF
>TRBD2|TRBJ2-1|-|TRBV7-2
TGTGCCAGCAGCGGTCATTCTAGCGGGGGGCGAAATGAGCAGTTCTTC
CASSGHSSGGRNEQFF
>TRBD1|TRBJ2-3|-|TRBV7-9
TGTGCCAGCAGCCCCCCGACAGGGGGGTTTGGAGATACGCAGTATTTT
CASSPPTGGFGDTQYF
>-|TRBJ2-3|-|TRBV5-5
TGTGCCAGCAGCGGGCCGGGTTTACTAGCAGATACGCAGTATTTT
CASSGPGLLADTQYF
>TRBD2|TRBJ2-2|-|TRBV7-9
TGTGCCAGCAGCTTCTGGGCGGGGGGCCTGAACACCGGGGAGCTGTTTTTT
CASSFWAGGLNTGELFF
>TRBD1|TRBJ1-4|-|TRBV7-9
TGTGCCAGCAGCAGACAGGGGTCAACTAATGAAAAACTGTTTTTT
CASSRQGSTNEKLFF
>-|TRBJ1-6|-|TRBV4-1
TGCGCCAGCAGCCAAGACCCGGACAGAGATAATTCACCCCTCCACTTT
CASSQDPDRDNSPLHF
>TRBD1|TRBJ1-1|-|TRBV11-2
TGTGCCAGCAGTTACACAGGGGACACTGAAGCTTTCTTT
CASSYTGDTEAFF
>-|TRBJ2-5|once|TRBV14
TGTGCCAGCAGCCGGAGACAGCTTACAAAAGAGACCCAGTACTTC
CASSRRQLTKETQYF
>-|TRBJ1-6|-|TRBV3-1/TRBV3-2
TGTGCCAGCAGCCAGAATGGGGCGGATAATTCACCCCTCCACTTT
CASSQNGADNSPLHF
>-|TRBJ1-1|once|TRBV18
TGTGCCAGCTCGACTGGAACGAACACTGAAGCTTTCTTT
CASSTGTNTEAFF
>-|TRBJ2-2|once|TRBV5-1
TGCGCCAGCAGTCCCGAAGGGCACACCGGGGAGCTGTTTTTT
CASSPEGHTGELFF
>-|TRBJ1-1|-|TRBV12-3/TRBV12-4
TGTGCCAGCAGTTCCGGACCCAGCACTGAAGCTTTCTTT
CASSSGPSTEAFF
>-|TRBJ2-2|once|TRBV5-1
TGCGCCAGCAAATTCGCTCTAATCACCGGGGAGCTGTTTTTT
CASKFALITGELFF
>TRBD2|TRBJ2-5|-|TRBV2
TGTGCCAGCCTAGCGGGGGGCACGGAAGAGACCCAGTACTTC
CASLAGGTEETQYF
>-|TRBJ1-1|-|TRBV2
TGTGCCAGCAGTTCCGGGTCGAACACTGAAGCTTTCTTT
CASSSGSNTEAFF
>TRBD2|TRBJ2-7|-|TRBV11-2
TGTGCCAGCAGCCGAATTAGGGGAGGGCCCTCCAGCTCCTACGAGCAGTACTTC
CASSRIRGGPSSSYEQYF
>-|TRBJ1-2|-|TRBV6-2/TRBV6-3
TGTGCCAGCAGCGATCGGAGCAGCCCATCTAACTATGGCTACACCTTC
CASSDRSSPSNYGYTF
>-|TRBJ2-2|-|TRBV9
TGTGCCAGCAGCTCCGGCTACCCTATTACCGGGGAGCTGTTTTTT
CASSSGYPITGELFF
>-|TRBJ1-1|-|TRBV7-2
TGTGCCAGCAGCTCGGGACCCGGCTTGGAAGCTTTCTTT
CASSSGPGLEAFF
>-|TRBJ1-2|-|TRBV5-4
TGTGCCAGCAGCTTGGTTGGGGCAGGGGCAGGCTATGGCTACACCTTC
CASSLVGAGAGYGYTF
>TRBD1|TRBJ1-1|-|TRBV15
TGTGCCACCAGCAGAGATCCAGGGGGCACTGAAGCTTTCTTT
CATSRDPGGTEAFF
>-|TRBJ2-2|-|TRBV10-3
TGTGCCATCAGTGAACGGGAACCAAACACCGGGGAGCTGTTTTTT
CAISEREPNTGELFF
>TRBD1|TRBJ2-5|-|TRBV7-9
TGTGCCAGCAGCTTACGGACAGGGGGGGAGACCCAGTACTTC
CASSLRTGGETQYF
>TRBD2|TRBJ2-3|-|TRBV6-2/TRBV6-3
TGTGCCAGCAGTTCGGGGGGGCCAGATACAGATACGCAGTATTTT
CASSSGGPDTDTQYF